Listed below are T cell receptor beta chains from one sample, sequenced in a study of a mutant IDH1 vaccine in newly diagnosed glioma. Sequenced by immunoSEQ multiplex PCR; TCRdb stores in-frame clones only, minus some. The table shows about 65,000 clones, with roughly 76% occurring only once. The antigens these receptors bind are not known. The sequencing here drew on PBMCs, taken from a glioma patient whose treatment included an IDH1 peptide vaccine. The receptors originated from a man aged 35 to 55 with glioma. Each CDR3 is given with its conserved first and last residue. A D gene is named only where the DNA matches it firmly. The listing skips clone size in some rows; elsewhere it reads once, few, many or a size class.

j_call d_call clone_size v_call cdr3_aa cdr3_nt
TRBJ2-5 NA once TRBV5-4 CASNQDHRQETQYF TGTGCCAGCAACCAGGACCACCGACAAGAGACCCAGTACTTC
TRBJ1-5 NA once TRBV4-3 CASSQGLDANQPQHF TGCGCCAGCAGCCAAGGGTTGGACGCCAATCAGCCCCAGCATTTT
TRBJ2-7 NA NA TRBV18 CASSGGKHEQYF TGTGCCAGCTCAGGTGGGAAGCACGAGCAGTACTTC
TRBJ2-6 NA NA TRBV11-2 CASSLSGLHDSGANVLTF TGTGCCAGCAGCTTATCGGGACTTCATGACTCTGGGGCCAACGTCCTGACTTTC
TRBJ2-5 TRBD1 NA TRBV6-1 CASSENRGLGETQYF TGTGCCAGCAGTGAAAACAGGGGGCTCGGAGAGACCCAGTACTTC
TRBJ2-1 TRBD2 NA TRBV5-6 CASSLVQRENNEQFF TGTGCCAGCAGCCTTGTCCAGCGGGAGAACAATGAGCAGTTCTTC
TRBJ2-1 TRBD2 NA TRBV7-9 CASSFRGRAGPQFF TGTGCCAGCAGCTTCCGCGGGAGGGCAGGGCCGCAGTTCTTC
TRBJ2-2 NA NA TRBV6-1 CASSEHGGLWGELFF TGTGCCAGCAGTGAACACGGCGGGTTATGGGGGGAGCTGTTTTTT
TRBJ2-5 NA NA TRBV5-4 CASSFDSQETQYF TGTGCCAGCAGCTTTGACAGTCAAGAGACCCAGTACTTC
TRBJ2-5 NA NA TRBV2 CASSARRVSQETQYF TGTGCCAGCAGCGCGCGGCGGGTTTCTCAAGAGACCCAGTACTTC
TRBJ2-7 TRBD1 NA TRBV7-2 CASSAIQGGPYEQYF TGTGCCAGCAGCGCAATACAGGGGGGCCCTTACGAGCAGTACTTC
TRBJ1-1 NA NA TRBV13 CASSFRGNTEAFF TGTGCCAGCAGCTTCAGAGGGAACACTGAAGCTTTCTTT
TRBJ2-5 NA NA TRBV15 CATSRDPSGARDQYF TGTGCCACCAGCAGGGACCCTTCTGGGGCAAGGGACCAGTACTTC
TRBJ2-7 TRBD2 NA TRBV4-3 CASSQRTSGYEQYF TGCGCCAGCAGCCAGAGGACTAGCGGCTACGAGCAGTACTTC
TRBJ1-2 TRBD1 NA TRBV7-9 CASSLDGTGNYGYTF TGTGCCAGCAGCTTAGATGGGACAGGGAACTATGGCTACACCTTC
TRBJ2-3 TRBD1 few TRBV29-1 CSVTQGAVDTQYF TGCAGCGTTACTCAGGGGGCGGTTGATACGCAGTATTTT
TRBJ2-2 NA NA TRBV27 CASSMLQGTGELFF TGTGCCAGCAGCATGCTACAGGGAACCGGGGAGCTGTTTTTT
TRBJ1-5 TRBD1 NA TRBV30 CAWSLDREHQPQHF TGTGCCTGGAGTCTTGACAGGGAACATCAGCCCCAGCATTTT
TRBJ2-7 NA NA TRBV10-3 CAISGGIQASRLSYEQYF TGTGCCATCAGTGGTGGGATTCAGGCTTCGAGATTATCCTACGAGCAGTACTTC
TRBJ2-5 NA NA TRBV20-1 CSAWGPGAQYF TGCAGTGCTTGGGGGCCCGGGGCCCAGTACTTC
TRBJ2-5 TRBD2 NA TRBV5-1 CASSLLAGVLETQYF TGCGCCAGCAGCTTACTAGCGGGAGTCTTGGAGACCCAGTACTTC
TRBJ1-5 NA NA TRBV11-2 CASSQPPRRPSNQPQHF TGTGCCAGCAGCCAACCACCCCGGAGGCCCAGCAATCAGCCCCAGCATTTT
TRBJ2-1 NA NA TRBV5-4 CASSLAGPYRNEQFF TGTGCCAGCAGCTTGGCTGGACCTTACCGAAATGAGCAGTTCTTC
TRBJ1-6 NA few TRBV5-5 CASSSGPRKNSPLHF TGTGCCAGCAGCTCCGGGCCCCGAAAGAATTCACCCCTCCACTTT
TRBJ1-4 NA few TRBV27 CASSPPGLGEKLFF TGTGCCAGCAGTCCCCCGGGGCTGGGTGAAAAACTGTTTTTT
TRBJ2-7 NA NA TRBV13 CASTTTGVPGYEQYF TGTGCCAGCACCACGACTGGGGTTCCAGGCTACGAGCAGTACTTC
TRBJ1-2 NA NA TRBV28 CASSYRAWGYTF TGTGCCAGCAGTTATCGGGCTTGGGGCTACACCTTC
TRBJ1-4 NA NA TRBV10-1 CASTISDGPTNEKLFF TGCGCCAGCACCATATCAGACGGGCCAACTAATGAAAAACTGTTTTTT
TRBJ2-3 NA NA TRBV7-2 CASSLSGKDTDTQYF TGTGCCAGCAGCTTGTCGGGGAAGGATACAGATACGCAGTATTTT
TRBJ2-7 NA NA TRBV5-8 CASSQSASYEQYF TGTGCCAGCAGTCAATCAGCCTCCTACGAGCAGTACTTC
TRBJ1-3 NA NA TRBV27 CASRRAGGNTIYF TGTGCCAGCAGGAGGGCAGGCGGAAACACCATATATTTT
TRBJ1-3 TRBD1 NA TRBV6-4 CASSAGTAVNTIYF TGTGCCAGCAGTGCCGGGACAGCGGTAAACACCATATATTTT
TRBJ2-1 TRBD1 NA TRBV6-4 CASSGTGGEQFF TGTGCCAGCAGTGGGACAGGAGGTGAGCAGTTCTTC
TRBJ1-1 NA NA TRBV5-5 CASSRTTAMNTEAFF TGTGCCAGCAGCCGGACGACAGCGATGAACACTGAAGCTTTCTTT
TRBJ1-1 NA few TRBV5-4 CASSASHRDTEAFF TGTGCCAGCAGCGCGTCTCACAGGGACACTGAAGCTTTCTTT
TRBJ2-7 NA NA TRBV5-1 CASSVDHGYEQYF TGCGCCAGCAGCGTGGACCACGGCTACGAGCAGTACTTC
TRBJ2-1 NA NA TRBV4-3 CASSQWPGPQQFF TGCGCCAGCAGCCAATGGCCCGGGCCCCAGCAGTTCTTC
TRBJ1-2 TRBD1 NA TRBV6-6 CASTTGGAFYGYTF TGTGCCAGTACTACAGGGGGCGCTTTTTATGGCTACACCTTC
TRBJ2-2 NA few TRBV6-5 CASRGPNTGELFF TGTGCCAGCAGGGGGCCCAACACCGGGGAGCTGTTTTTT
TRBJ1-1 NA few TRBV30 CAWTGTLRTEAFF TGTGCCTGGACCGGGACCCTGCGGACTGAAGCTTTCTTT
TRBJ2-7 TRBD1 NA TRBV27 CASRPRDRVLHEQYF TGTGCCAGCAGACCCCGGGACAGGGTACTCCACGAGCAGTACTTC
TRBJ2-7 NA NA TRBV18 CASSPMGQRQVPYEQYF TGTGCCAGCTCACCAATGGGCCAAAGACAGGTTCCCTACGAGCAGTACTTC
TRBJ2-3 NA few TRBV7-2 CASTQGTSTDTQYF TGTGCCAGCACCCAGGGGACTAGCACAGATACGCAGTATTTT
TRBJ2-1 TRBD1 NA TRBV5-1 CASSGTGGREQFF TGCGCCAGCAGCGGGACAGGCGGAAGAGAGCAGTTCTTC
TRBJ2-3 NA NA TRBV6-4 CASSDGPVPDTQYF TGTGCCAGCAGTGACGGGCCTGTCCCAGATACGCAGTATTTT
TRBJ2-7 TRBD2 many TRBV7-9 CASSPRDGGYEQYF TGTGCCAGCAGCCCCAGGGACGGGGGGTACGAGCAGTACTTC
TRBJ2-7 NA NA TRBV7-3 CASSNTSSFSYEQYF TGTGCCAGCAGCAATACTTCTAGCTTCTCCTACGAGCAGTACTTC
TRBJ1-5 NA NA TRBV7-2 CASSPSWGRVSQPQHF TGTGCCAGCAGCCCATCGTGGGGGAGGGTGAGTCAGCCCCAGCATTTT
TRBJ2-2 NA NA TRBV7-2 CASSQIEGRELFF TGTGCCAGCAGCCAAATTGAGGGCAGGGAGCTGTTTTTT
TRBJ1-3 NA NA TRBV7-2 CASSLGGQGNTIYF TGTGCCAGCAGCTTAGGGGGGCAGGGAAACACCATATATTTT
TRBJ2-3 NA NA TRBV5-6 CASSLERRGPTDTQYF TGTGCCAGCAGCTTGGAACGGCGGGGGCCCACAGATACGCAGTATTTT
TRBJ1-2 TRBD1 once TRBV18 CASSPPGQGHYGYTF TGTGCCAGCTCACCACCCGGACAGGGACACTATGGCTACACCTTC
TRBJ1-1 TRBD1 few TRBV10-1 CASSDPGQGNTEAFF TGCGCCAGCAGTGACCCGGGACAGGGGAACACTGAAGCTTTCTTT
TRBJ2-2 NA NA TRBV7-9 CASRSFRGADTGELFF TGTGCCAGCAGGTCCTTCAGGGGCGCCGACACCGGGGAGCTGTTTTTT
TRBJ2-1 TRBD2 once TRBV7-9 CASYSSGRSLFHSDEQFF TGTGCCAGTTACAGTAGCGGGAGAAGTTTGTTTCATTCCGATGAGCAGTTCTTC
TRBJ2-2 NA NA TRBV19 CASSLEHADLATGELFF TGTGCCAGTAGTCTAGAGCACGCGGACTTAGCTACCGGGGAGCTGTTTTTT
TRBJ2-6 NA NA TRBV5-3 CARSFLPGTGANVLTF TGTGCCAGAAGCTTTCTCCCGGGAACTGGGGCCAACGTCCTGACTTTC